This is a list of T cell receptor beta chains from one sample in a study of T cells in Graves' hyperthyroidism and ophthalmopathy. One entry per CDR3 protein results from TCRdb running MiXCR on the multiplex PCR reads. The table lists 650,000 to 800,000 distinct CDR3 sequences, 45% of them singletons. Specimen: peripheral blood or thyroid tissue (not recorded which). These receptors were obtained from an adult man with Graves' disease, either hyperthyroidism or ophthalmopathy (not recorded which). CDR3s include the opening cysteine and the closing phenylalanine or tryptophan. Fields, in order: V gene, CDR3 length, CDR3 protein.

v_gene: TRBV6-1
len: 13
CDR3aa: CASCPRLTYEQYF

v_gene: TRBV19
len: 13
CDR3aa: CASSGQSSYEQYF

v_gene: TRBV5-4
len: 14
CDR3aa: CASSPVDRNTEAFF

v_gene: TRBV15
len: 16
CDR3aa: CATSRGVWGRDQPQHF

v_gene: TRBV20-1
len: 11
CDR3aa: CSAKDSTEAFF

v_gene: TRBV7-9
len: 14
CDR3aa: CASSLGQGYEKLFF

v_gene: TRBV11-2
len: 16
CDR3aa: CASSHRQGISGNTIYF

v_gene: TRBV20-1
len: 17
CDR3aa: CSFMRPMAGTTSYEQYF

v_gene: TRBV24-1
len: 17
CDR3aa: CATSERPRGPSNQPQHF

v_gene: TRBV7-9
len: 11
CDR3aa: CASSGSDEQFF

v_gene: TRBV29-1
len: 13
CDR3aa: CSRYWTGGIEAFF

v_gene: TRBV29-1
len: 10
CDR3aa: CSVEDARVFF

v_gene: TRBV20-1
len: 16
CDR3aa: CSASQPGQGAGEKLFF

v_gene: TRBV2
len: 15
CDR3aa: CASSGTGGGQPQQYF

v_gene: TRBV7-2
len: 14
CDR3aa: CASFRGGMNTEAFF

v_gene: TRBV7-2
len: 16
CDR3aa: CASSQGGRGFTGELFF

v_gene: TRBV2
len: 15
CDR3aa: CASTVPGTDGSPLHF

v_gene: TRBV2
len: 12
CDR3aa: CASIKANYGYTF

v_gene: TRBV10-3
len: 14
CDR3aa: CAISYLGQGGGYTF

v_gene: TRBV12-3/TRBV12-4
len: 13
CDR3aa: CASRTDRRETQYF

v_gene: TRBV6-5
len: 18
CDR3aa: CASTSGLAGGSGANVLTF

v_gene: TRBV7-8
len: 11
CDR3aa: CARDDSYGYTF

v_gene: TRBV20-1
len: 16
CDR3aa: CSAPSVRGFLKETQYF

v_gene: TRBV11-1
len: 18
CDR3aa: CASSLAPRVGQGTYEQYF

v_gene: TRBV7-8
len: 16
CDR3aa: CASSLVSGRGTYEQHF

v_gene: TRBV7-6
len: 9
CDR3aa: CASSLAQHF

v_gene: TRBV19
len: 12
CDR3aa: CARTGRNTEAFF

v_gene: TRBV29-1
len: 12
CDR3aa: CSSTGTASPLHF

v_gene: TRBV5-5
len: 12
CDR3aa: CGAGPVNSPLHF

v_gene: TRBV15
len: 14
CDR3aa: CATSSRGPGNTIYF

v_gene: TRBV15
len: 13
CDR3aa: CATRQNSNQPQHF

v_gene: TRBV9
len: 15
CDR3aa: CASSHTGNSGNTIYF

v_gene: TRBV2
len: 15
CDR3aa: CASSGGDYGANVLTF

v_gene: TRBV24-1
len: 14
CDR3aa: CATRDPGQGVGYTF

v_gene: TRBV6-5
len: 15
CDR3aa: CASSPFGGGDQPQHF

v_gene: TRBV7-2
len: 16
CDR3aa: CASSLDRGRKSTEQYF

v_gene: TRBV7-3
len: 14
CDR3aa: CASSQSGVDTEAFF

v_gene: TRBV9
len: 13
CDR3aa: CASSLNRQGGYTF

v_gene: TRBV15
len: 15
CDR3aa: CATSRGRHFNSPLHF

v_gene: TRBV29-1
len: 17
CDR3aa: CSVEGVGVGVRNTEAFF

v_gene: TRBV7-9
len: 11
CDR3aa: CASRSAGELFF

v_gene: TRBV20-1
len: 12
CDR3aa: CSASWSYQPQHF

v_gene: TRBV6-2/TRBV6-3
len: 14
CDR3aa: CASSYSTPNTEAFF

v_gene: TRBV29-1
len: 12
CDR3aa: CSVERAGDGYTF

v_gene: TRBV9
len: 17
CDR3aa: CASSVGTSISGANVLTF

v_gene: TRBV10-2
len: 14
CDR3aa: CASSHTSRAYGYTF

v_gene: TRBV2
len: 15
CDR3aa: CASTLSRTGNEKLFF

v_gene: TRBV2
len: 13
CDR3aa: CASLGTGDTEAFF

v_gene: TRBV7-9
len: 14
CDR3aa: CASSPTTGSEKLFF

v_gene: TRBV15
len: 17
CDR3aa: CATSSALGMSGSAPLHF

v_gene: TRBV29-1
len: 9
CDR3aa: CSGRETQYF

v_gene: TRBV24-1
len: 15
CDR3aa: CATSDNSVSGNTIYF

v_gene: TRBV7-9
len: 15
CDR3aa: CASGLSTGSSETQYF

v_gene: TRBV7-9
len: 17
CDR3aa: CASSLAGTGLRGTEAFF

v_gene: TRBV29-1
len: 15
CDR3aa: CSVGNLGTGFYEQYF

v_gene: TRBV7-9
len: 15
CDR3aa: CASSWAAGVQETQYF

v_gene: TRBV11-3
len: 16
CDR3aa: CASSLTSGRGQETQYF

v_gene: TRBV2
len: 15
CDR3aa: CASSEVTGDDQPQHF

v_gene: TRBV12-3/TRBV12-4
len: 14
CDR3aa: CASSQETPNTEAFF